A selection of T cell receptor beta chains follows, all from one sample in a study of control samples from healthy donors and cancer patients. Produced via immunoSEQ multiplex PCR; TCRdb's table is partial and in-frame only. The data show roughly 69,000 clones, with 83% seen just once and around 16% held by the top ten. The sample comprised blood. These receptors came from a man aged 60 to 75 in good health. Each CDR3 is given with its conserved first and last residue. Each record gives: J gene, clone size, CDR3 length, V gene, D gene, CDR3 protein, CDR3 DNA. A D gene is named only where the DNA matches it firmly. Some rows mark clone size as missing; the rest say once, few, many or name a class of expanded clone.

>TRBJ1-1|NA|15|TRBV4-1|TRBD1
CASSQGTGQNTEAFF
TGCGCCAGCAGCCAAGGGACAGGGCAGAACACTGAAGCTTTCTTT
>TRBJ1-5|NA|11|TRBV5-8|NA
CASSLGGIQHF
TGTGCCAGCAGCTTGGGGGGTATTCAGCATTTT
>TRBJ2-3|NA|16|TRBV4-1|TRBD2
CASSQDNSGRADTQYF
TGCGCCAGCAGCCAAGATAACAGCGGGAGGGCGGATACGCAGTATTTT
>TRBJ2-7|NA|15|TRBV18|TRBD2
CASSPRLAGAYEQYF
TGTGCCAGCTCACCAAGACTAGCGGGGGCCTACGAGCAGTACTTC
>TRBJ2-7|NA|15|TRBV6-1|TRBD1
CASSDQGTGGFEQYF
TGTGCCAGCAGTGACCAAGGGACAGGGGGTTTCGAGCAGTACTTC
>TRBJ1-5|few|15|TRBV5-1|TRBD1
CASSRTGSSNQPQHF
TGCGCCAGCAGCAGGACAGGGTCTAGCAATCAGCCCCAGCATTTT
>TRBJ2-5|NA|13|TRBV28|NA
CASSPLILGTQYF
TGTGCCAGCAGTCCCTTAATCCTTGGGACCCAGTACTTC
>TRBJ2-1|NA|18|TRBV9|TRBD2
CASSPRKRRGSSYNEQFF
TGTGCCAGCAGCCCCCGTAAAAGGCGGGGGAGCTCCTACAATGAGCAGTTCTTC
>TRBJ2-5|NA|13|TRBV12-3/TRBV12-4|TRBD1
CASRRQGQETQYF
TGTGCCAGCAGAAGACAGGGGCAAGAGACCCAGTACTTC
>TRBJ1-2|NA|16|TRBV5-1|NA
CASSPKIQTTNYGYTF
TGCGCCAGCAGCCCAAAGATTCAGACGACTAACTATGGCTACACCTTC
>TRBJ2-1|few|16|TRBV4-2|NA
CASSQEIGQGGNEQFF
TGTGCCAGCAGCCAAGAGATTGGTCAAGGGGGCAATGAGCAGTTCTTC
>TRBJ1-4|NA|14|TRBV3-1/TRBV3-2|NA
CASSLREGSEKLFF
TGTGCCAGCAGCCTGAGGGAGGGTTCGGAAAAACTGTTTTTT
>TRBJ2-7|NA|16|TRBV6-5|NA
CASSYSILGQNYEQYF
TGTGCCAGCAGTTACTCGATCCTTGGGCAGAACTACGAGCAGTACTTC
>TRBJ2-6|NA|16|TRBV7-8|NA
CASSLEAGVGANVLTF
TGTGCCAGCAGCTTAGAAGCGGGTGTTGGGGCCAACGTCCTGACTTTC
>TRBJ1-3|NA|14|TRBV2|NA
CASSSRRSGNTIYF
TGTGCCAGCAGTTCTCGGAGATCTGGAAACACCATATATTTT
>TRBJ2-1|NA|16|TRBV5-1|NA
CASSLGLDYVSNEQFF
TGCGCCAGCAGCTTGGGGCTGGACTACGTCTCCAATGAGCAGTTCTTC
>TRBJ2-1|NA|13|TRBV12-3/TRBV12-4|TRBD2
CASSLGQREVPFF
TGTGCCAGCAGTTTGGGACAGCGGGAGGTACCGTTCTTC
>TRBJ2-4|NA|11|TRBV29-1|NA
CSVPVGGIQYF
TGCAGCGTCCCCGTTGGGGGCATTCAGTACTTC
>TRBJ2-3|few|16|TRBV7-9|TRBD2
CASSIGSGLETDTQYF
TGTGCCAGCAGCATAGGGTCTGGACTAGAAACAGATACGCAGTATTTT
>TRBJ1-6|NA|17|TRBV2|NA
CASSEQTGRALNSPLHF
TGTGCCAGCAGCGAGCAGACAGGACGAGCTCTAAATTCACCCCTCCACTTT
>TRBJ2-2|NA|14|TRBV7-2|NA
CASSRGANTGELFF
TGTGCCAGCAGTAGAGGGGCGAACACCGGGGAGCTGTTTTTT
>TRBJ2-1|NA|13|TRBV18|NA
CASSRQEYNEQFF
TGTGCCAGCTCACGACAGGAATACAATGAGCAGTTCTTC
>TRBJ2-3|once|16|TRBV5-6|NA
CASSLLGRHDTDTQYF
TGTGCCAGCAGCTTGCTCGGCCGCCACGACACAGATACGCAGTATTTT
>TRBJ2-2|NA|14|TRBV5-1|NA
CASSPLGDTGELFF
TGCGCCAGCAGCCCCCTGGGAGACACCGGGGAGCTGTTTTTT
>TRBJ1-3|few|16|TRBV28|NA
CASSFGALGTGNTIYF
TGTGCCAGCAGTTTTGGGGCCCTTGGTACTGGAAACACCATATATTTT
>TRBJ1-2|NA|15|TRBV6-1|NA
CASSEALQGGYGYTF
TGTGCCAGCAGTGAAGCGTTACAGGGAGGCTATGGCTACACCTTC
>TRBJ2-1|NA|16|TRBV11-2|TRBD2
CASRPLAGYFGGEQFF
TGTGCCAGCAGACCACTAGCGGGATACTTTGGCGGGGAGCAGTTCTTC
>TRBJ1-4|few|14|TRBV6-5|NA
CASRAGGTAEKLFF
TGTGCCAGCAGGGCCGGTGGCACGGCGGAAAAACTGTTTTTT
>TRBJ2-3|NA|14|TRBV6-5|TRBD1
CASRIQGSTDTQYF
TGTGCCAGCAGGATACAGGGGAGCACAGATACGCAGTATTTT
>TRBJ1-3|few|18|TRBV4-2|NA
CASSQVVQGRISGNTIYF
TGTGCCAGCAGCCAAGTTGTCCAGGGCCGGATCTCTGGAAACACCATATATTTT
>TRBJ2-2|NA|18|TRBV6-1|TRBD2
CASSDLTSGRWNTGELFF
TGTGCCAGCAGTGACCTGACTAGCGGGAGATGGAACACCGGGGAGCTGTTTTTT
>TRBJ1-5|NA|15|TRBV10-3|NA
CAISEGDIGNQPQHF
TGTGCCATCAGTGAGGGGGACATAGGCAATCAGCCCCAGCATTTT
>TRBJ2-6|NA|16|TRBV15|NA
CATSRRGEVSANVLTF
TGTGCCACCAGCAGGCGGGGAGAGGTTTCGGCCAACGTCCTGACTTTC
>TRBJ1-6|NA|14|TRBV6-5|TRBD1
CASPQTGATRRTHF
TGTGCCAGCCCCCAGACAGGGGCCACAAGAAGAACCCACTTT
>TRBJ2-7|NA|16|TRBV28|TRBD1
CASRTTGTGYSYEQYF
TGTGCCAGCCGAACGACCGGGACAGGCTACTCCTACGAGCAGTACTTC
>TRBJ2-6|NA|15|TRBV6-5|NA
CASSYEGAGANVLTF
TGTGCCAGCAGTTACGAGGGGGCTGGGGCCAACGTCCTGACTTTC
>TRBJ1-2|NA|14|TRBV3-1/TRBV3-2|NA
CASSQETWTYGYTF
TGTGCCAGCAGCCAAGAGACATGGACCTATGGCTACACCTTC
>TRBJ2-5|NA|15|TRBV28|TRBD1
CASSSRTGGRETQYF
TGTGCCAGCAGTTCACGGACAGGGGGCCGAGAGACCCAGTACTTC
>TRBJ2-4|NA|14|TRBV19|NA
CASSIGGAKNIQYF
TGTGCCAGTAGTATTGGGGGTGCCAAAAACATTCAGTACTTC
>TRBJ1-1|few|16|TRBV13|NA
CASSLWNRGLDTEAFF
TGTGCCAGCAGCTTATGGAACCGGGGCTTGGACACTGAAGCTTTCTTT
>TRBJ1-4|NA|16|TRBV3-1/TRBV3-2|NA
CASSQRTGKTNEKLFF
TGTGCCAGCAGCCAACGAACGGGAAAGACTAATGAAAAACTGTTTTTT
>TRBJ2-7|once|11|TRBV5-1|NA
CASSLETEQYF
TGCGCCAGCAGCTTGGAGACCGAGCAGTACTTC
>TRBJ1-2|NA|16|TRBV18|NA
CASSPLHSDTNYGYTF
TGTGCCAGCTCACCCCTACACTCAGACACTAACTATGGCTACACCTTC
>TRBJ2-6|NA|19|TRBV27|TRBD1
CASSSGTGAWDSGANVLTF
TGTGCCAGCAGTTCTGGGACAGGGGCCTGGGACTCTGGGGCCAACGTCCTGACTTTC
>TRBJ2-5|once|15|TRBV15|NA
CATSRDLSSEETQYF
TGTGCCACCAGCAGAGATTTGTCTAGCGAAGAGACCCAGTACTTC
>TRBJ2-7|NA|12|TRBV29-1|NA
CSAKTGSYEQYF
TGCAGCGCCAAGACTGGCTCCTACGAGCAGTACTTC
>TRBJ2-1|NA|16|TRBV27|NA
CASSLRGEFSYNEQFF
TGTGCCAGCTCCCTTAGGGGCGAATTCTCCTACAATGAGCAGTTCTTC
>TRBJ1-4|NA|15|TRBV6-1|NA
CASSEGVQGNEKLFF
TGTGCCAGCAGTGAAGGAGTACAGGGAAATGAAAAACTGTTTTTT
>TRBJ2-1|NA|12|TRBV5-1|NA
CASSTSGNEQFF
TGCGCCAGCAGCACCTCAGGGAATGAGCAGTTCTTC
>TRBJ1-6|NA|13|TRBV10-2|NA
CASSEIGDSPLHF
TGCGCCAGCAGTGAGATAGGGGATTCACCCCTCCACTTT
>TRBJ2-1|NA|15|TRBV7-7|NA
CASSPTGGAGNEQFF
TGTGCCAGCAGCCCCACCGGCGGGGCAGGGAATGAGCAGTTCTTC
>TRBJ2-1|NA|15|TRBV3-1/TRBV3-2|NA
CASRQAAGQYNEQFF
TGTGCCAGCAGACAAGCGGCGGGTCAATACAATGAGCAGTTCTTC
>TRBJ2-5|NA|13|TRBV7-3|NA
CASSSGNQETQYF
TGTGCCAGCAGCTCGGGTAACCAAGAGACCCAGTACTTC